The rows below give T cell receptor beta chains drawn from one sample of a study of Graves' ophthalmopathy and Graves' hyperthyroidism. MiXCR, applied by TCRdb to the multiplex PCR reads, yields one record per CDR3 protein. The sample holds about 210,000 distinct CDR3 sequences, over 25% seen once. Sample: peripheral blood. These receptors originate from a man between 50 and 59 years old with Graves' ophthalmopathy. The CDR3 runs from the conserved cysteine through the conserved F or W. Fields, in order: J gene, D gene, clone size, V gene, CDR3 DNA, CDR3 protein. A D gene is named only where the DNA matches it firmly. For some rows the clone size is stated as once, few or many, or as a class when expanded; others skip it.

TRBJ2-2 TRBD2 many TRBV11-1 TGTGCCAGCAGCCCCGGACTAGCAGCGAACACCGGGGAGCTGTTTTTT CASSPGLAANTGELFF
TRBJ1-3 NA NA TRBV7-9 TGTGCCAGCAGCAAACGGGAGATGGGAAACACCATATATTTT CASSKREMGNTIYF
TRBJ2-2 NA many TRBV12-3/TRBV12-4 TGTGCCAGCAGTTTTCAGACTCTCGGACCCGGGGAGCTGTTTTTT CASSFQTLGPGELFF
TRBJ2-7 TRBD1 many TRBV5-1 TGCGCCAGCAGCTTCTCTTCGCTGACAGGGGACGAGCAGTACTTC CASSFSSLTGDEQYF
TRBJ2-7 TRBD1 few TRBV2 TGTGCCAGCAGGGGACAGGGGGTTGACGAGCAGTACTTC CASRGQGVDEQYF
TRBJ1-1 NA few TRBV6-2/TRBV6-3 TGTGCCAGCAGATTCACAGGGAGTACTGAAGCTTTCTTT CASRFTGSTEAFF
TRBJ2-2 NA many TRBV28 TGTGCCAGCAGTTTGTTCAGGTTCGAAGCTGAGCTGTTTTTT CASSLFRFEAELFF
TRBJ1-2 NA NA TRBV12-3/TRBV12-4 TGTGCCAGCAGACAGCGAATTGACTATGGCTACACCTTC CASRQRIDYGYTF
TRBJ1-2 NA many TRBV29-1 TGCAGCGCTACTGCACCCATCAAGACAGGAACTAGTCCCGGCTACACCTTC CSATAPIKTGTSPGYTF
TRBJ2-4 NA many TRBV7-2 TGTGCCAGCAGCATCCACCGACTAGTTGGCAAAAACATTCAGTACTTC CASSIHRLVGKNIQYF
TRBJ2-7 NA many TRBV27 TGTGCCAGCAGTACCATAGACAGCTACGAGCAGTACTTC CASSTIDSYEQYF
TRBJ2-7 TRBD2 many TRBV19 TGTGCCAGTAGTAACCTAGCGGGAGCCGTCTACGAGCAGTACTTC CASSNLAGAVYEQYF
TRBJ1-1 NA few TRBV6-1 TGTGCCAGCAGTGAAGCCGCAAGCGGTGTCACTGAAGCTTTCTTT CASSEAASGVTEAFF
TRBJ1-6 NA NA TRBV6-2/TRBV6-3 TGTGCCAGCAGTTACACAAATTCACCCCTCCACTTT CASSYTNSPLHF
TRBJ1-5 NA NA TRBV7-2 TGTGCCAGCAGCCCTAGGGGAGATAGCAATCAGCCCCAGCATTTT CASSPRGDSNQPQHF
TRBJ1-2 NA NA TRBV7-8 TGTGCCAGCAGCTTAATCGGTGGGGGCTTGGGCTATGGCTACACCTTC CASSLIGGGLGYGYTF
TRBJ2-7 NA NA TRBV6-1 TGTGCCAGCAGTCTAAAAGGGACGGGCCTTTCCTACGAGCAGTACTTC CASSLKGTGLSYEQYF
TRBJ2-5 NA NA TRBV7-9 TGTGCCAGCAACCCAGGACGTATACAAGAGACCCAGTACTTC CASNPGRIQETQYF
TRBJ2-5 NA NA TRBV6-1 TGTGCCAGCCGCTTCACTTCGATACGCGCAGAGACCCAGTACTTC CASRFTSIRAETQYF
TRBJ1-2 NA many TRBV5-1 TGCGCCAGCAGCAGAGTGTCAAGGGGCAATGGCTACACCTTC CASSRVSRGNGYTF
TRBJ2-5 NA NA TRBV7-9 TGTGCCAGCAGTCGGATCCGGGACGCCCAAGAGACCCAGTACTTC CASSRIRDAQETQYF
TRBJ1-1 TRBD1 many TRBV7-8 TGTGCCAGCAGCTTAGCGACGGGGACAGGGTGGCGCGCTGAAGCTTTCTTT CASSLATGTGWRAEAFF
TRBJ2-5 NA few TRBV28 TGTGCCAGCAGTTTTATCTGGGTAGCGGAACAAGAGACCCAGTACTTC CASSFIWVAEQETQYF
TRBJ1-5 NA NA TRBV6-5 TGTGCCAGCAGTTACTCTGGCAGCAATCAGCCCCAGCATTTT CASSYSGSNQPQHF
TRBJ2-1 NA NA TRBV28 TGTGCCAGCAGTCCCGCGACTGCGAACTCCTACAATGAGCAGTTCTTC CASSPATANSYNEQFF
TRBJ2-5 TRBD1 many TRBV7-8 TGTGCCAGCAGCTTAGCGCGGACAGGTCCGTACCAAGAGACCCAGTACTTC CASSLARTGPYQETQYF
TRBJ2-7 TRBD1 many TRBV6-1 TGTGCCAGCAGTGTCGCCGGGACAGCCCCCTACGAGCAGTACTTC CASSVAGTAPYEQYF
TRBJ1-1 NA many TRBV30 TGTGCCTGGAGTCGGTGGTTTCCGAACACTGAAGCTTTCTTT CAWSRWFPNTEAFF
TRBJ1-2 NA once TRBV6-1 TGTGCCAGCAGTGCAGGAAGAGGCTATGGCTACACCTTC CASSAGRGYGYTF
TRBJ2-5 NA many TRBV5-1 TGCGCCAGCAGCCCCTTTGGGACCGGACAAGAGACCCAGTACTTC CASSPFGTGQETQYF
TRBJ1-1 TRBD1 many TRBV6-2/TRBV6-3 TGTGCCAGCAGTTACTCGACCCCGACAGGGCTCGGGAACACTGAAGCTTTCTTT CASSYSTPTGLGNTEAFF
TRBJ1-6 NA many TRBV12-3/TRBV12-4 TGTGCCAGCAGCCCCTCTGTCCGAGCAAATTCACCCCTCCACTTT CASSPSVRANSPLHF
TRBJ1-1 NA many TRBV28 TGTGCCAGCAGTTTCCCACTTGCGGGGAACACTGAAGCTTTCTTT CASSFPLAGNTEAFF
TRBJ2-2 NA many TRBV28 TGTGCCAGCAGTTTATTGGCCCAGCCGGGCACCGGGGAGCTGTTTTTT CASSLLAQPGTGELFF
TRBJ2-7 NA many TRBV29-1 TGCAGCGTTGAAGGGTACTCCTACGAGCAGTACTTC CSVEGYSYEQYF
TRBJ2-2 TRBD1 many TRBV28 TGTGCCAGCCAGTGGGGACAGGGGGTCACCGGGGAGCTGTTTTTT CASQWGQGVTGELFF
TRBJ1-5 TRBD1 many TRBV28 TGTGCCAGCAGTCCCGGGACAGGGGTTTCGCCCCAGCATTTT CASSPGTGVSPQHF